This TCR beta chain comes out of a study of cytomegalovirus exposure and HLA in healthy donors. J was trimmed by 2 bases and V by 0 bases; bases with no gene match: 0. Germline V gene lookup returns CDR1 SGDLS and CDR2 YYNGEE. The CDR3 spans 15 residues. As to this clone: The same CDR3 is also encoded by other DNA sequences in this sample.

The PCR ran on 60 Vbeta and 13 Jbeta primers. Assay: immunoSEQ multiplex PCR; the TCRdb copy retains only in-frame clones and omits some. The table has tens of thousands of clones, roughly 8.2% seen once; the top ten hold 2.3%. Sequencing was performed on PBMCs. This clonotype was obtained from a middle-aged man in good health and CMV-seronegative. V gene TRBV9 combines with J gene TRBJ2-1; 9 nucleotides align to TRBD2. The CDR3, as DNA: TGTGCCAGCAGCGTAGCTAGCGGGGCCTACAATGAGCAGTTCTTC. Amino acids: CASSVASGAYNEQFF.